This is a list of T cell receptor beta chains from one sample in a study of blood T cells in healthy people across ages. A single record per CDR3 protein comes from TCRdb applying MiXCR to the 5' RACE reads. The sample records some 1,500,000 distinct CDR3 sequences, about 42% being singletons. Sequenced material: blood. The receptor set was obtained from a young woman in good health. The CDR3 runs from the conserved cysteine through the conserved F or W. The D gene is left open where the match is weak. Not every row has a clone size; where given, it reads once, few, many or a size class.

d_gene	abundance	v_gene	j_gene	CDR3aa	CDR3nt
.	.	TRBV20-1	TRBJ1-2	CTTGKGYTF	TGCACTACAGGGAAGGGCTACACCTTC
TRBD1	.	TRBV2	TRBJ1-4	CASSTRQGGGEKLFF	TGTGCCAGCAGTACCAGACAGGGAGGTGGTGAAAAACTGTTTTTT
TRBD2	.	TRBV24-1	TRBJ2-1	CATSDPSGSDYNEQFF	TGTGCCACCAGTGACCCCAGCGGGAGTGACTACAATGAGCAGTTCTTC
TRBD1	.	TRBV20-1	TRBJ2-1	CSARDVQGNNEQFF	TGCAGTGCTAGAGATGTACAGGGGAACAATGAGCAGTTCTTC
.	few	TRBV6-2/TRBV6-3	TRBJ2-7	CASSFRRLTSYEQYF	TGTGCCAGCAGTTTCCGACGGTTAACCTCCTACGAGCAGTACTTC
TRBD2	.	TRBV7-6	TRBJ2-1	CASSPTSGRAFYEQFF	TGTGCCAGCAGTCCAACTAGCGGGAGGGCCTTTTATGAGCAGTTCTTC
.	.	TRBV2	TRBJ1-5	CASERGYGNQPQHF	TGTGCCTCCGAAAGGGGATATGGCAATCAGCCCCAGCATTTT
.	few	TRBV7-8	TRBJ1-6	CASSLYSRGDYNSPLHF	TGTGCCAGCAGCTTATATTCCAGGGGCGACTATAATTCACCCCTCCACTTT
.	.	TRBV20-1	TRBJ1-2	CSAREGAGWQGYTF	TGCAGTGCTAGAGAGGGGGCAGGGTGGCAAGGCTACACCTTC
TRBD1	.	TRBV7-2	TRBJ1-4	CASSSTGQGVEKLFF	TGTGCCAGCAGTTCTACCGGGCAGGGGGTTGAAAAACTGTTTTTT
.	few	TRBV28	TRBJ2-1	CASSLFGNAGNEQFF	TGTGCCAGCAGTTTATTTGGGAACGCAGGAAATGAGCAGTTCTTC
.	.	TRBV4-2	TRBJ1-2	CASSQVLQGNYGYTF	TGTGCCAGCAGCCAAGTTCTCCAGGGAAATTATGGCTACACCTTC
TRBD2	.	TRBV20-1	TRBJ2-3	CSASGGFSTDTQYF	TGCAGTGCTAGCGGGGGGTTTAGCACAGATACGCAGTATTTT
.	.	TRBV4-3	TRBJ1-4	CASSQDRGFNEKLFF	TGCGCCAGCAGCCAAGATAGAGGTTTCAATGAAAAACTGTTTTTT
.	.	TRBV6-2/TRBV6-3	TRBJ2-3	CASSVRAHLSDTQYF	TGTGCCAGCAGTGTCCGGGCGCACCTGTCGGATACGCAGTATTTT
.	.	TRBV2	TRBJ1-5	CASSVFGDNQPQHF	TGTGCCAGCAGTGTATTCGGGGACAATCAGCCCCAGCATTTT
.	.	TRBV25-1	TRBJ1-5	CASITLTDSNSNQPQHF	TGTGCCAGCATCACTCTTACGGACAGTAATAGCAATCAGCCCCAGCATTTT
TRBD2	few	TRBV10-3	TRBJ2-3	CAISDLAGGTDTQYF	TGTGCCATCAGTGACCTTGCCGGGGGGACAGATACGCAGTATTTT
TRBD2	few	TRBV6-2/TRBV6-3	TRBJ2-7	CASARSGRAIGEQYF	TGTGCCAGCGCCCGTAGCGGGAGGGCCATCGGCGAGCAGTACTTC
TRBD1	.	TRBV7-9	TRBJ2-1	CAGSSRTGKNEQFF	TGTGCCGGCAGCTCCCGGACAGGGAAGAATGAGCAGTTCTTC